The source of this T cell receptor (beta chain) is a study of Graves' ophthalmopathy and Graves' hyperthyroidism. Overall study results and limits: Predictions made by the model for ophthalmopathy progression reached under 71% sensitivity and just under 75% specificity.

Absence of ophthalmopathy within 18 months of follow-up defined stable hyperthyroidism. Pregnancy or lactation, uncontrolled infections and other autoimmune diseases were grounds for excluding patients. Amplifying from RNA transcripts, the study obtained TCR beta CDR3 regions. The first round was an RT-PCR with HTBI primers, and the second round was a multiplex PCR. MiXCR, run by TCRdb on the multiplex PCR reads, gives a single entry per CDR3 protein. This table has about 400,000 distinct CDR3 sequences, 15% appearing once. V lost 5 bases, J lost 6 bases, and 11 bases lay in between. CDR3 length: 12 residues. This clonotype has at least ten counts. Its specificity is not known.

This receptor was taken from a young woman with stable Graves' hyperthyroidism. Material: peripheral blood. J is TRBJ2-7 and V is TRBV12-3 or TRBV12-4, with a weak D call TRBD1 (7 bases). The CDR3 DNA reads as TGTGCCAGCAGTGTGCAGGGGGGCGAGCAGTACTTC. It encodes CASSVQGGEQYF.